A single sample is the source of the 5 T cell receptor beta chains below, sequenced in a study of CD8 T cells in Susac syndrome. RNA was extracted with the RNeasy kit, and a quantity of roughly 0.5 to 1 ug was reverse transcribed using random hexamers. TCRdb re-called the immunoSEQ multiplex PCR reads through MiXCR, storing one row per CDR3 protein. The data contain about 150,000 distinct CDR3 sequences, about 95% of them singletons. The sample was CD8+ T cells from PBMCs. The source of these receptors is a human donor with multiple sclerosis.

V usage is TRBV3-1 and J usage is TRBJ2-1, with TRBD2 matching 9 bases. Germline V lookup: CDR1 LGHDT, CDR2 YNNKEL (reference sequence). The CDR3 is 14 residues long. V shed 7 bases and J 7 bases; nucleotides not matched to a gene: 8. Here the CDR3 reads CASTTAGGGNEQFF. In DNA form, the CDR3 reads TGTGCCAGCACCACAGCGGGGGGAGGGAATGAGCAGTTCTTC.

The rearrangement joins TRBV14 to TRBJ2-6; D might be TRBD1 or TRBD2, each matching 6 bases. V was clipped by 3 bases and J by 2 bases, with 11 bases between them. The length of the CDR3 is 16 residues. Per germline, CDR1 SGHDN and CDR2 FVKESK. The chain's CDR3 is CASSQTGGAGANVLTF. CDR3 DNA: TGTGCCAGCAGCCAGACCGGGGGCGCTGGGGCCAACGTCCTGACTTTC.

The chain links TRBV6-5 to TRBJ2-3; perhaps D is TRBD1 or TRBD2 (5 bases each). Deletions cut 6 bases from V and 8 bases from J, with 18 bases between. Per germline, CDR1 MNHEY and CDR2 SVGAGI. This CDR3 is built from 14 residues. The CDR3 DNA reads TGTGCCAGCAGGAATCGGGACGCGCACGGTACGCAGTATTTT. It translates to CASRNRDAHGTQYF.

This sequence joins TRBV3-1 and TRBJ2-7; D is ambiguous. Looked up from germline, CDR1 is LGHDT and CDR2 is YNNKEL (reference sequence). This CDR3 contains 12 residues. With 1 base removed from V and 6 bases from J, the gap between germline ends came to 7 bases. The CDR3 sequence is CASSQVVREQYF. As DNA, the CDR3 is TGTGCCAGCAGCCAAGTAGTTCGCGAGCAGTACTTC.

The chain recombines TRBV7-9 with TRBJ2-3; D remains ambiguous. This CDR3 contains 13 residues. V dropped 5 bases and J dropped 6 bases, with 12 bases sitting between them. Germline loops: CDR1 SEHNR, CDR2 FQNEAQ (reference sequence). CDR3: CASSPPPRDTQYF. In nucleotides, the CDR3 is TGTGCCAGCAGCCCCCCTCCCCGGGATACGCAGTATTTT.